This T cell receptor (beta chain) was retrieved from a study of control samples from healthy donors and cancer patients. Regarding this clone: This same CDR3 is encoded by further DNA sequences in the sample.

The table came from immunoSEQ multiplex PCR; TCRdb's copy has only in-frame clones and leaves some out. Of some 150,000 clones listed, about nine tenths are singletons. The CDR3 runs to 13 residues. V was shortened by 1 base and J by 2 bases, with 5 bases between the two germline ends. The chain uses TRBV12-3 or TRBV12-4 and TRBJ1-1; no definite D call. This sequence originates from a woman in her 30s in good health. The specimen sequenced was blood. CDR3 nucleotides: TGTGCCAGCAGTTTAGGGCAAAACACTGAAGCTTTCTTT. Its protein product is CASSLGQNTEAFF.